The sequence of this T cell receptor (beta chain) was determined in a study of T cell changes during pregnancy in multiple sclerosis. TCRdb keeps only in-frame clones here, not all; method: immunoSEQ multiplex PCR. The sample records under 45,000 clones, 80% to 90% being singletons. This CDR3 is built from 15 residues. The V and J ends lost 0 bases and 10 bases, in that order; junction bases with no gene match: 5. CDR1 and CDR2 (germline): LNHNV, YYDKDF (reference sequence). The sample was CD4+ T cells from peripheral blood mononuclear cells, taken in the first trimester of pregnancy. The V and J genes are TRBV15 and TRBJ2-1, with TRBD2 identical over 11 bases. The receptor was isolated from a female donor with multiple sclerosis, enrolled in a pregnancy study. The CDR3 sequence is CATSRDQASGREQFF. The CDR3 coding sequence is TGTGCCACCAGCAGAGATCAGGCTAGCGGGAGGGAGCAGTTCTTC.